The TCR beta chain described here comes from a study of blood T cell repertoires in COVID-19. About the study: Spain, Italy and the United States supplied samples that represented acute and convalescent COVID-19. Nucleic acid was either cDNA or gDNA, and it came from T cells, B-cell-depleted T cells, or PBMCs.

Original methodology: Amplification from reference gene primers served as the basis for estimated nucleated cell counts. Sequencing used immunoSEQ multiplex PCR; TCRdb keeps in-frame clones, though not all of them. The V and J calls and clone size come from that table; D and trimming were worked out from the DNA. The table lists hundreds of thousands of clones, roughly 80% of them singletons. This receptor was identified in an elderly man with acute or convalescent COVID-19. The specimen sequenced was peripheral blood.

As DNA, the CDR3 is TGTGCCAGCAGCCAAGAAAGGGCTAGGCGGCTAGCGGGCACCGGGGAGCTGTTTTTT. It is translated as CASSQERARRLAGTGELFF. The rearrangement links TRBV3-1 (or the pseudogene TRBV3-2) to TRBJ2-2; 8 bases match TRBD2. The germline V gene encodes CDR1 LGHDT and CDR2 YNNKEL (reference sequence). Trimming cost V 0 bases and J 4 bases; bases outside gene matches: 13. The CDR3 is 19 amino acids.